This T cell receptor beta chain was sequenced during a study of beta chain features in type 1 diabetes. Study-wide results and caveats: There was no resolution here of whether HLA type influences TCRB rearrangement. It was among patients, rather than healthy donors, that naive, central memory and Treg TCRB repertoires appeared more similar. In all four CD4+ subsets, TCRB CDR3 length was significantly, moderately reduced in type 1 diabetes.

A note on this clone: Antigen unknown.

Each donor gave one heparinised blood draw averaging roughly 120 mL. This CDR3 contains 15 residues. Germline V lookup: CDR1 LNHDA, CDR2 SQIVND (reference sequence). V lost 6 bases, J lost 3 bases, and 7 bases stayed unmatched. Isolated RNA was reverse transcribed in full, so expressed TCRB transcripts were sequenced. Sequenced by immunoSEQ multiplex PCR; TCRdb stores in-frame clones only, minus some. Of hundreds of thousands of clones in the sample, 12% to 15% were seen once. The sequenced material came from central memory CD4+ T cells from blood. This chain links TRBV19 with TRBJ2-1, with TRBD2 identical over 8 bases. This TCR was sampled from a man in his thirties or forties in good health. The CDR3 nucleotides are TGTGCCAGTAGAGTAGGTAGCGGGGTCTACAATGAGCAGTTCTTC. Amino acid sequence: CASRVGSGVYNEQFF.